These T cell receptor beta chains were read from a single sample in a study of CD8 T cells in ankylosing spondylitis. TCRdb re-called the 5' RACE reads with MiXCR, one entry per CDR3 protein. The top ten hold approximately 0.5% of the sample, which has some 840,000 distinct CDR3 sequences, 10% to 15% seen once. Sequences were obtained from blood, either unsorted or a sorted T cell fraction (not recorded which). These receptors were collected from a male donor with ankylosing spondylitis. The CDR3 runs from the conserved cysteine through the conserved F or W. A D gene is named only where the DNA matches it firmly. Size values are once, few and many counts, or a class for expanded clones, and some rows have none.

DNA	CDR3	D	J	V	length	size
TGTGCCAGCAGCCGGACAGCGGGGGACTACGAGCAGTACTTC	CASSRTAGDYEQYF	TRBD2	TRBJ2-7	TRBV12-3/TRBV12-4	14	few
TGTGCCAGCAGCGACCATCAGTGGATGGGGGTCTACGAGCAGTACTTC	CASSDHQWMGVYEQYF	-	TRBJ2-7	TRBV9	16	-
TGTGCCAGCAGCTGGACAGATCGAGAGCAGTACTTC	CASSWTDREQYF	-	TRBJ2-7	TRBV7-2	12	few
TGTGCCAGCAGCTTGTGGCAGGGGACAGATACGCAGTATTTT	CASSLWQGTDTQYF	-	TRBJ2-3	TRBV5-6	14	few
TGTGCCAGCAAGACCGGGACTAGCGGATCCTACGAGCAGTACTTC	CASKTGTSGSYEQYF	TRBD2	TRBJ2-7	TRBV6-1	15	-
TGTGCCACCAGCAGAGGTGGGGGGGCCACTGAAGCTTTCTTT	CATSRGGGATEAFF	-	TRBJ1-1	TRBV15	14	-
TGCAGTGCCGAAAGTAGGGGGCGGCATGGCTACACCTTC	CSAESRGRHGYTF	TRBD1	TRBJ1-2	TRBV20-1	13	-
TGCGCCAGCAGCCCCTTAGGGCGAGTTACCGGGGAGCTGTTTTTT	CASSPLGRVTGELFF	-	TRBJ2-2	TRBV5-1	15	-
TGTGCCATCACGGAAAGCTTAATAAGAATGAATGAGCAGTTCTTC	CAITESLIRMNEQFF	-	TRBJ2-1	TRBV10-3	15	-
TGCAGCGTTCCCTGGGGTGGCGGCTATGGCTACACCTTC	CSVPWGGGYGYTF	-	TRBJ1-2	TRBV29-1	13	many
TGTGCCAGCAGTCCACGGAACCTTAACTACAATGAGCAGTTCTTC	CASSPRNLNYNEQFF	-	TRBJ2-1	TRBV27	15	few
TGTGCCAGCAGCCAAGATGGGAGTTTGAACACTGAAGCTTTCTTT	CASSQDGSLNTEAFF	-	TRBJ1-1	TRBV4-2	15	-
TGTGCCAGCAGCCGTGGACAGGGTCTCTCCGGGGAGCTGTTTTTT	CASSRGQGLSGELFF	TRBD1	TRBJ2-2	TRBV4-2	15	-